The clone carrying this T cell receptor (beta chain) was counted a few times. Trimming left V 0 bases short and J 4 bases short, with 10 bases between. The CDR3 totals 14 residues. The germline gives CDR1 SGHRS, CDR2 YFSETQ. Construction of the TCR beta libraries employed iRepertoire HTBI primers in conjunction with Arm-PCR of CDR3 regions. Using its own MiXCR run on the multiplex PCR reads, TCRdb lists one record per CDR3 protein. The table shows hundreds of thousands of distinct CDR3 sequences, with around 30% occurring only once. This entry belongs to a study of regulatory T cells in long-lasting Graves disease. Time point in this sample: persistent/refractory GD, antithyroid drugs over 5 years with positive TRAb. Generation of the TCR library employed RNA extracted from PBMCs.

This clonotype was sampled from a female donor with Graves disease. The chain carries TRBV5-1 and TRBJ1-1, with unresolved D. Sequencing used peripheral blood mononuclear cells (PBMCs), obtained when the disease was refractory, from a patient treated with antithyroid drugs. The CDR3 DNA follows: TGCGCCAGCAGCTTGGTGGTATCCGCCACTGAAGCTTTCTTT. Translated: CASSLVVSATEAFF.